This TCR beta chain was captured in a study of identical twins. This clonotype has a handful of counts. Its antigen is currently unknown. Study-wide results and limits: The study drew conclusions from cross-sectional statistical analysis, not from following the same donors. Twin-shared out-of-frame alpha sequences were enriched for low generation probability.

There are 16 residues in the CDR3. Germline V CDR1 and CDR2: SGHKS, YYEKEE (reference sequence). Germline trimming cut 6 bases from V and 1 base from J; bases unmatched to any gene: 9. From the 5' RACE reads, TCRdb called clonotypes with MiXCR, one entry per CDR3 protein. The sample lists under 250,000 distinct CDR3 sequences, 12% occurring once. These same data were also listed under a study on yellow fever vaccine responses in identical twins.

This clonotype was obtained from a young woman in good health. Sequencing was carried out using memory (CD45RO+) T cells sorted from blood. V and J are TRBV5-5 and TRBJ2-2; 7 bases map to TRBD1. CDR3 sequence reads: CASTPHAGGNTGELFF. The CDR3 nucleotides are TGTGCCAGCACCCCCCACGCAGGGGGGAACACCGGGGAGCTGTTTTTT.